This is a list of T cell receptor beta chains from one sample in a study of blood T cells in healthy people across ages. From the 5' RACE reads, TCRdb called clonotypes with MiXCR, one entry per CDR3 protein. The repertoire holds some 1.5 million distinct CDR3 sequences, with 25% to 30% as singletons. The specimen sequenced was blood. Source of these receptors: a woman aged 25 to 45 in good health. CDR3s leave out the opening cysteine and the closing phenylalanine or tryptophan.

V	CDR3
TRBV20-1	SAREVGLSEF
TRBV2	ASSVQLIEQF
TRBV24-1	ATSDLSRLGTDTQY
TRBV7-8	ASSLGGSGSTDTQY
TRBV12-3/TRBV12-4	ASSSLRMVWD
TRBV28	ASSQPQGSNQPQH
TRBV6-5	ASSTGLASTDTQY
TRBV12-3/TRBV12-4	ASRGTSYEDTQY
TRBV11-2	ASSSIAGGHSTDTQY
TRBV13	ASSRTSSTANYGYT
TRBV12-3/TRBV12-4	ASTIGGGGSEKLF
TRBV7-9	ASSPDQTYEQY
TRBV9	ASSGPNNRVLSNEKLF
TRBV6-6	ASSYSEVGYT
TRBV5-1	ASSSLAGAGETQY
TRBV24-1	ATSDSGQGETQY
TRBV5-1	ASSFQSKQY
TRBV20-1	SARDSGGSETQY
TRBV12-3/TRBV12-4	ASSLKGKEQF
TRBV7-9	ANSSAVGGLNEQF
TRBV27	ASSLAPYTGELF
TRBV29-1	SVLTSGDEQF
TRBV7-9	ASSGSAEREPTDTQY
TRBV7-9	ASSPTGGGVNTEAF
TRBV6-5	ASSYGTGPRNTQY
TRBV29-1	SVENLDTQY
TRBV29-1	SVAGAGEQY
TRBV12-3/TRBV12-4	ASTADSPYQPQH
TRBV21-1	ASSKGGEDRQETQY
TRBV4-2	ASSQQAETSGGKSYEQY
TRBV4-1	ASSQVTAGLVLSEQF
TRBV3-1	ASSQGGGDGETQY
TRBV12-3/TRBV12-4	ASSFMSTEAF
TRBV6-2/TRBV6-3	ASSYRLDSKYSSGANVLT
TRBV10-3	ANRGASGLQF
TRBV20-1	SANSGGGTGKGYT
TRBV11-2	ASSFPGRDGNEQF
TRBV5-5	ASSLAGRGRVHGYT
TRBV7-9	ASSLEPVNYDYT
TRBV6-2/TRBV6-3	ASSGLADEQF
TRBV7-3	ASSLGLWSDEQF
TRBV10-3	AIRGPGQAEGGDEQF
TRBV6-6	ASSYYQGGNYGYT
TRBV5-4	ASSFGTDYEKLF
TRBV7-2	ASSRFTGEGGKNIQY